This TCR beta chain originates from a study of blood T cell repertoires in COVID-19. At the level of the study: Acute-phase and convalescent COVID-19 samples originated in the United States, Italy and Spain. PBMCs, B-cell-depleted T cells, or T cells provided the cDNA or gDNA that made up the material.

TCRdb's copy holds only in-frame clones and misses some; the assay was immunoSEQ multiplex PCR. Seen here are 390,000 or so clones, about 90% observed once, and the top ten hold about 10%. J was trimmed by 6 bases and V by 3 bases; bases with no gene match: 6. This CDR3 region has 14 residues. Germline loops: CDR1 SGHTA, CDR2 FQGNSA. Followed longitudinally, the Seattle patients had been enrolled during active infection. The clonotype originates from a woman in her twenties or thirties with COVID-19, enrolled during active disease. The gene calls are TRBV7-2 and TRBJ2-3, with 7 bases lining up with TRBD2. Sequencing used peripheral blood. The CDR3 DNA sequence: TGTGCCAGCAGCTTGGGGACTATTCACGATACGCAGTATTTT. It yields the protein CASSLGTIHDTQYF.